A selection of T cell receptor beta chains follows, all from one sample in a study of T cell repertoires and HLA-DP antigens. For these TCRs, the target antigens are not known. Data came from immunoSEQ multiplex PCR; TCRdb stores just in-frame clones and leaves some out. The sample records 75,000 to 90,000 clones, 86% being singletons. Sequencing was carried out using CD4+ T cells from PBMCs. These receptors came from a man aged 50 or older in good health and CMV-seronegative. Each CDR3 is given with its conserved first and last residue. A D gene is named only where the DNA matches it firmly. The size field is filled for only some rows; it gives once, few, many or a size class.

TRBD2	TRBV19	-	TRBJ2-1	TGTGCCAGTAGTATAGTCGGCGGGAGGGTATACAATGAGCAGTTCTTC	CASSIVGGRVYNEQFF
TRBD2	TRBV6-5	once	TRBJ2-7	TGTGCCAGCAGTTCATCCGGACTAGCGGACTCCTACGAGCAGTACTTC	CASSSSGLADSYEQYF
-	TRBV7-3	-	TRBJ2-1	TGTGCCAGCAGCTTAGGGGCCAACAATGAGCAGTTCTTC	CASSLGANNEQFF
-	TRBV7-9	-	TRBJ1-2	TGTGCCAGCAGCTCCTTAGACTATGGCTACACCTTC	CASSSLDYGYTF
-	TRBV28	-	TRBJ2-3	TGTGCCAGCAGTTCATACAGTGCAGATACGCAGTATTTT	CASSSYSADTQYF
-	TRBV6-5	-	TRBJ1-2	TGTGCCAGCAGTTACTCAGGGGGAGGCTATGGCTACACCTTC	CASSYSGGGYGYTF
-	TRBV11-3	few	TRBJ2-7	TGTGCCAGCAGCCCCGGACCGCTAAGGGAGCAGTACTTC	CASSPGPLREQYF
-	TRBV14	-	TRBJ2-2	TGTGCCAGCAGCCAAGTTAACAGCGACACCGGGGAGCTGTTTTTT	CASSQVNSDTGELFF
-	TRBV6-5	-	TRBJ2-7	TGTGCCAGCAGAACCGGGACCCGGGAGCAGTACTTC	CASRTGTREQYF
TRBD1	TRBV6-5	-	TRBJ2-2	TGTGCCAGCAGCCGCGACAGGGGGCTTATCGGGGAGCTGTTTTTT	CASSRDRGLIGELFF
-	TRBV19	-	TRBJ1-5	TGTGCCAGTACAGGGTGGGACAATCAGCCCCAGCATTTT	CASTGWDNQPQHF
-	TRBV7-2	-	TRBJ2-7	TGTGCCAGCAGCTTCGGGACGCTATACGAGCAGTACTTC	CASSFGTLYEQYF
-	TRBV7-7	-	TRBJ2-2	TGTGCTAGCAGCTTAGCTCCAGGGAACACCGGGGAGCTGTTTTTT	CASSLAPGNTGELFF
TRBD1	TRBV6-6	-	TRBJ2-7	TGTGCCAGCTGGGACAGGATCTCCTACGAGCAGTACTTC	CASWDRISYEQYF
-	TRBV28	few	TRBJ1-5	TGTGCCAGCAGTTTTCAGGGCAGGGTGGCTCAGCCCCAGCATTTT	CASSFQGRVAQPQHF
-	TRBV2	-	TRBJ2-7	TGTGCCACGGGGGTCTACATCTCCTACGAGCAGTACTTC	CATGVYISYEQYF
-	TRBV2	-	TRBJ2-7	TGTGCCAGCAGTGAGCAACAGGGATCCTACGAGCAGTACTTC	CASSEQQGSYEQYF
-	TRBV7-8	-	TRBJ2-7	TGTGCCAGCAGCCACTCAGAGAACTACGAGCAGTACTTC	CASSHSENYEQYF
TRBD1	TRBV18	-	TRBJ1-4	TGTGCCAGCTCACCACGCAGGGGGATGGAAAAACTGTTTTTT	CASSPRRGMEKLFF
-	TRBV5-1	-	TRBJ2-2	TGCGCCAGCAGTTCGGGACAAAGGAACACCGGGGAGCTGTTTTTT	CASSSGQRNTGELFF
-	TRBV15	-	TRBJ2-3	TGTGCCTCAAGAGCATACGGACTAGATACGCAGTATTTT	CASRAYGLDTQYF
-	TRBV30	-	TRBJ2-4	TGTGCCTGGACGTCTACTAACATTCAGTACTTC	CAWTSTNIQYF
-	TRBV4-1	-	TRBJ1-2	TGCGCCAGCAGCCAAGTAGGCAGATGGGGCTACACCTTC	CASSQVGRWGYTF
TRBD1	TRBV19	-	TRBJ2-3	TGTGCCAGTAGAGACAGGGGAAGGACAGATACGCAGTATTTT	CASRDRGRTDTQYF
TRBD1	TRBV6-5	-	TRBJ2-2	TGTGCCAGCAGAGATACAGGGGGCAGTGGGGAGCTGTTTTTT	CASRDTGGSGELFF
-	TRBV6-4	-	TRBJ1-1	TGTGCCAGCAGCAGACAGTGGGACACTGAAGCTTTCTTT	CASSRQWDTEAFF
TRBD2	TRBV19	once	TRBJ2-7	TGTGCCAGTAGCCTACTAGCGGGGGGATACGAGCAGTACTTC	CASSLLAGGYEQYF
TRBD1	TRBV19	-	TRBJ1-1	TGTGCCAGTAGTATGGGAGGCAGGGGGGAATTGGGCACTGAAGCTTTCTTT	CASSMGGRGELGTEAFF
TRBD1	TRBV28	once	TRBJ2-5	TGTGCCAGCAGACCGACCGGGACAGGGATTATGGAGACCCAGTACTTC	CASRPTGTGIMETQYF
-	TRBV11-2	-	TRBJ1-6	TGTGCCAGCAGCTTAGGCCAGGGGAATAATTCACCCCTCCACTTT	CASSLGQGNNSPLHF
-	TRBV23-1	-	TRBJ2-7	TGCGCCAGCAGTCCACAAGCGCGACAGGTCATCTCCTACGAGCAGTACTTC	CASSPQARQVISYEQYF
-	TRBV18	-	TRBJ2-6	TGTGCCAGCTCAGCCCGTGGGGGGACTGGGGCCAACGTCCTGACTTTC	CASSARGGTGANVLTF
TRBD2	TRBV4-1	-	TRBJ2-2	TGCGCCAGCAGCCCTGGCACAGCGGGAGGGCCTGGCGGGGAGCTGTTTTTT	CASSPGTAGGPGGELFF
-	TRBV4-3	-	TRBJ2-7	TGCGCCAGCAGCCAAGAAGGGGCCGTTCAAGGGTGCCGGTGCCCTCTCTACGAGCAGTACTTC	CASSQEGAVQGCRCPLYEQYF
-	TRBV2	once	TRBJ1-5	TGTGCCAGCAGTGTTCAGGGCTCGATCCCGGGGCAGCCCCAGCATTTT	CASSVQGSIPGQPQHF
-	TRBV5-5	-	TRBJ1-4	TGTGCCAGCAGCTTAGGGGCCACAGGTGCAACTAATGAAAAACTGTTTTTT	CASSLGATGATNEKLFF
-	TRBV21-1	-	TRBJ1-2	TGTGCCAGCAGCAAACGCGTGACAGTCTATGGCTACACCTTC	CASSKRVTVYGYTF
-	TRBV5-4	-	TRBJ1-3	TGTGCCAGCAGCTTTTCCGGGGCGCGCTCTGGAAACACCATATATTTT	CASSFSGARSGNTIYF
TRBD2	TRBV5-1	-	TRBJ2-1	TGCGCCAGCAGCCCCCCCCGACTAGCGGGGGACAATGAGCAGTTCTTC	CASSPPRLAGDNEQFF
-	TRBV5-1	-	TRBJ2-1	TGCGCCAGCAGCTTGGAAGGGGGCTCCTACAATGAGCAGTTCTTC	CASSLEGGSYNEQFF
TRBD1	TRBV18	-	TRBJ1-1	TGTGCCAGCTCACCAGGACAGGCGGGGGCTAGGAACACTGAAGCTTTCTTT	CASSPGQAGARNTEAFF
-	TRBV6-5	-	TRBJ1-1	TGTGCCAGCAGTTTCTCAGGACCGAACACTGAAGCTTTCTTT	CASSFSGPNTEAFF
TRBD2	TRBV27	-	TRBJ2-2	TGTGCCAGCAGTTTATTCCGGGAGGCGAACACCGGGGAGCTGTTTTTT	CASSLFREANTGELFF
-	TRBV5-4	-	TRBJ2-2	TGTGCCAGCAGCCCTCAGGGACGCCGGGGAGACACCGGGGAGCTGTTTTTT	CASSPQGRRGDTGELFF
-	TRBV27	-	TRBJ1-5	TGTGCCAGCAGTTTCTCCGGACACACCAATCAGCCCCAGCATTTT	CASSFSGHTNQPQHF
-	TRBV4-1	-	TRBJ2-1	TGCGCCAGCAGCCTAACGCCGAGATCGCTGGGGTTCTTC	CASSLTPRSLGFF